This T cell receptor (beta chain) stems from a study of cytomegalovirus exposure and HLA in healthy donors. General study points: Rarity characterized most TCR sequences, yet some public TCRs appeared in many donors.

The table lists this clone with a few counts. Its antigen remains unknown. In the PCR, 60 Vbeta and 13 Jbeta primers were used. The table came from immunoSEQ multiplex PCR; TCRdb's copy has only in-frame clones and leaves some out. Of about 140,000 clones in the sample, around 75% were seen once. Healthy bone marrow donors made up the donors. V trimming: 4 bases; J trimming: 5 bases; junction bases outside the gene matches: 5. CDR1 is SGHRS, CDR2 YFSETQ, per germline. The CDR3 totals 14 residues. The chain employs TRBV5-1 and TRBJ1-5, with 8 nucleotides matching TRBD1. Sequenced: PBMCs. The receptor was derived from a man aged 35 to 55 in good health and CMV-seronegative. DNA of the CDR3: TGCGCCAGCAGCCTGACAGGGGCAGATCAGCCCCAGCATTTT. Its translation is CASSLTGADQPQHF.